This TCR beta chain derives from a study of human T cells and chemical hapten exposure. The overall study: While the roughly 23-week study was under way, patients received diphenylcyclopropenone on the scalp every week. TCR yields differed between samples (mainly from small differences in pooled library volume). Study-wide findings and caveats: Controls formed significantly fewer large CDR3 similarity clusters than expanded TCRs did.

Time point defined: patch test 2, 6 weeks after DPC sensitization. The treatment denotes: therapeutic diphenylcyclopropenone sensitization with weekly scalp DPC. Total RNA came from unfractionated whole blood. This clonotype came up a few times. What it binds is unknown. Germline-derived CDR1 and CDR2 are KGHSH and LQKENI. V gave up 3 bases and J gave up 11 bases, with 16 bases separating them. The CDR3 consists of 13 residues. TCRdb recomputed calls from the RACE reads with MiXCR, one row per CDR3 protein. The sample shows tens of thousands of distinct CDR3 sequences, 5% to 8.5% of them seen only once.

This TCR was recovered from a woman aged 25-40 years with alopecia areata. Some clones in this sample may be carry-over from other donors' samples. Here the sequenced sample was whole blood, taken in connection with sensitization to the hapten diphenylcyclopropenone (DPC). This chain joins TRBV18 and TRBJ1-1; D might be TRBD1 (6 bases). Written as DNA, the CDR3 is TGTGCCAGCTCACCTGGCGGGCTTCAGGGGGCTTTCTTT. Protein: CASSPGGLQGAFF.